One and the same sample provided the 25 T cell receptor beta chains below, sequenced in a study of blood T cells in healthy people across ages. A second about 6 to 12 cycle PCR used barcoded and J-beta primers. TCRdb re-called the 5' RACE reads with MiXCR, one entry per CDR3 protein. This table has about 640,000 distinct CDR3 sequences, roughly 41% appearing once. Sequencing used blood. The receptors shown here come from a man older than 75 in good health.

The CDR3 spells CASSQAGLPNIQYF. DNA for the CDR3: TGTGCCAGCAGCCAAGCAGGACTCCCAAACATTCAGTACTTC. The chain recombines TRBV14 with TRBJ2-4; TRBD2 is a possible D gene (5 bases). V lost 1 base to trimming and J lost 6 bases, with 10 bases between them. The germline gives CDR1 SGHDN, CDR2 FVKESK. This CDR3 contains 14 residues.

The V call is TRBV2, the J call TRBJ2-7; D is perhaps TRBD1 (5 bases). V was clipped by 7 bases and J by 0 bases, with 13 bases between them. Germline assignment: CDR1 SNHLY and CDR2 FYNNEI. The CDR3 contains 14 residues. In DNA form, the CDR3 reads TGTGCCAGCACGGCAGGGCCCCTCTCCTACGAGCAGTACTTC. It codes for CASTAGPLSYEQYF.

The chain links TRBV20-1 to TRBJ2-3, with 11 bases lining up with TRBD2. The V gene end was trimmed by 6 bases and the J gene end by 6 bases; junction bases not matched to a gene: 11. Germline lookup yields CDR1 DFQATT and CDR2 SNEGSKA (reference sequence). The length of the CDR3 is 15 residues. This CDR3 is CSAPRLAGLGDTQYF. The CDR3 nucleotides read TGCAGTGCACCCAGACTAGCGGGGCTGGGGGATACGCAGTATTTT.

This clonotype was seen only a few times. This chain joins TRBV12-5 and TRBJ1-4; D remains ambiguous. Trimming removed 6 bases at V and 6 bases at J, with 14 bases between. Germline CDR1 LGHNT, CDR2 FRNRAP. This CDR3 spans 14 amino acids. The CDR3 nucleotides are TGTGCTAGTGGGTCCGGGAACCCCGATGAAAAACTGTTTTTT. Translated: CASGSGNPDEKLFF.

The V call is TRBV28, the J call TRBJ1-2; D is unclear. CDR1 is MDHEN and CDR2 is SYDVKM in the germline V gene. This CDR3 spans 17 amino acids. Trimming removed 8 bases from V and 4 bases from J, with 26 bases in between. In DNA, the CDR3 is TGTGCCAGCTGTTCCGCTATGCAGTCGTCTACTACCTATGGCTACACCTTC. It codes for CASCSAMQSSTTYGYTF.

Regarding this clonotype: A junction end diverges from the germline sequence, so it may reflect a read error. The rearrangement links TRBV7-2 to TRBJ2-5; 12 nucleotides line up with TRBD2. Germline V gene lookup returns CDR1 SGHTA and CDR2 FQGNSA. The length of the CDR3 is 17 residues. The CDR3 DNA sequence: TGTGCCAGCAGCTTAGCCGGGCTAGCGGGAGGGCGAGAGGCCCAGTACTTC. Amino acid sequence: CASSLAGLAGGREAQYF.

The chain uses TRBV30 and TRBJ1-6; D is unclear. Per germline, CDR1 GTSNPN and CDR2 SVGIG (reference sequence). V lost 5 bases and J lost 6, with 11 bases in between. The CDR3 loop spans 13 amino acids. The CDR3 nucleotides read TGTGCCTGGGATAGCGGGAGTAATTCACCCCTCCACTTT. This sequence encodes CAWDSGSNSPLHF.

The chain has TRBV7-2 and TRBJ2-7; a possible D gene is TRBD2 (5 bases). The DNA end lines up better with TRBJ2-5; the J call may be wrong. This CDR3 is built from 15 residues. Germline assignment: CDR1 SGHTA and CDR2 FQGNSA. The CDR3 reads CASSPGVASRETQYF. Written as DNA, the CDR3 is TGTGCCAGCAGCCCCGGGGTCGCTTCGAGGGAGACCCAGTACTTC.

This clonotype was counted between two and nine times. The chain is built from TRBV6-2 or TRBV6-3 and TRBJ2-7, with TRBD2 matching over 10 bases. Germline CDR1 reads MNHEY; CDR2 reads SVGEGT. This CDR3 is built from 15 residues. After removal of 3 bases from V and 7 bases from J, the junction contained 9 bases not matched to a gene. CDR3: CASSYRASGGNEQYF. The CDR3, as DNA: TGTGCCAGCAGTTATCGGGCTAGCGGGGGTAATGAGCAGTACTTC.

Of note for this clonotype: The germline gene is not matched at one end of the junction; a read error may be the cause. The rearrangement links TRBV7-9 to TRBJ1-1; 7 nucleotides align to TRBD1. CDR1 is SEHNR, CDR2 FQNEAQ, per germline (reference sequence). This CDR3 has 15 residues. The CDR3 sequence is CASRPPGGANTKAFF. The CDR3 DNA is TGTGCCAGCAGACCCCCAGGGGGAGCGAACACTAAAGCTTTCTTT.

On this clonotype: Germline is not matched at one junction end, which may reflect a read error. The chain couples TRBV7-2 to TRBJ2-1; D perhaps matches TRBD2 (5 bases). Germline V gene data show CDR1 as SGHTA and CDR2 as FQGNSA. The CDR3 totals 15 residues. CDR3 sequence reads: CASSFRSALSNEQFF. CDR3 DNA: TGTGCCAGCAGCTTCCGTAGCGCTTTAAGCAATGAGCAGTTCTTT.

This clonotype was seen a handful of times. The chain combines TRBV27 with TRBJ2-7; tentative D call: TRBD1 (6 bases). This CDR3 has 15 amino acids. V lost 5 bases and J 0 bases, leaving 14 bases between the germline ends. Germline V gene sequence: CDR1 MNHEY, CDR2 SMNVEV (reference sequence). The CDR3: CASSGLGTHSYEQYF. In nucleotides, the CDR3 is TGTGCCAGCAGTGGGCTCGGGACACACTCCTACGAGCAGTACTTC.

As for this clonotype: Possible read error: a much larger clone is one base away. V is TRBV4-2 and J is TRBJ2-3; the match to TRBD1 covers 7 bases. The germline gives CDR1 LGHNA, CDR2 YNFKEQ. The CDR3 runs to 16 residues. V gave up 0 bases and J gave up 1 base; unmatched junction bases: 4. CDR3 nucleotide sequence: TGTGCCAGCAGCCAAGATGTACAGGGGCGCACAGATACGCAGTATTTT. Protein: CASSQDVQGRTDTQYF.

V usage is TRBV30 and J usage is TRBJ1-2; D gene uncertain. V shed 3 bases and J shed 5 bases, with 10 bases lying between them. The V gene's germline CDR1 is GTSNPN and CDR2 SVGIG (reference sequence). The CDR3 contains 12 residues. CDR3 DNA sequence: TGTGCCTGGAGCTGGACGCTGTATGGCTACACCTTC. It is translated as CAWSWTLYGYTF.

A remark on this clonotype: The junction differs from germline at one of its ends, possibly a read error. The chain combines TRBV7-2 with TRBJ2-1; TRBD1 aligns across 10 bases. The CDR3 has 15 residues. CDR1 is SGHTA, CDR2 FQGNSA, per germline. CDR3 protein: CASSPGTGVYNEQFF. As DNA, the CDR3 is TGCGCCAGCAGTCCCGGGACAGGGGTCTACAATGAGCAGTTCTTC.

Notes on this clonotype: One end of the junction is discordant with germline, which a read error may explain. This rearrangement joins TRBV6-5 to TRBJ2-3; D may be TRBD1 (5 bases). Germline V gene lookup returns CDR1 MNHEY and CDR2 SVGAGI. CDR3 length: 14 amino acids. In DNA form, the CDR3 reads TGTGCCAGCAGTTACAGGGGCCGCACAGATACGCGGTATTTT. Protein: CASSYRGRTDTRYF.

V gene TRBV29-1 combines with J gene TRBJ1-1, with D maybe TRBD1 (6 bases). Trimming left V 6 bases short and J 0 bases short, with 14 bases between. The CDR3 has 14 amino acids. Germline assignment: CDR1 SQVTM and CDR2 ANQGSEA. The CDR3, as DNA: TGCAGCGTCACAAGACAGGATTTGAACACTGAAGCTTTCTTT. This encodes CSVTRQDLNTEAFF.

CDR3 coding DNA: TGTGCCAGCAGCTCAAAGGGCAGAAGCTCTGGGGCCAACGTCCTGACTTTC. Translating it yields CASSSKGRSSGANVLTF. The gene calls are TRBV7-3 and TRBJ2-6, with D unresolved. Germline V gene sequence: CDR1 SGHTA, CDR2 FQGTGA. This CDR3 is 17 amino acids long. V was cut by 4 bases and J by 0 bases, with 13 bases left in between.

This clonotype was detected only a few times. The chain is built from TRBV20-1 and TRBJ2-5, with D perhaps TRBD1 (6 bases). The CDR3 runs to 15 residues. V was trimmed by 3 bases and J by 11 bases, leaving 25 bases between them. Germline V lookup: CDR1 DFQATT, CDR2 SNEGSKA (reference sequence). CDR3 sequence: CSARSGAEVYNEQYF. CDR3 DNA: TGCAGTGCTAGGTCAGGGGCTGAAGTTTACAATGAGCAGTACTTC.

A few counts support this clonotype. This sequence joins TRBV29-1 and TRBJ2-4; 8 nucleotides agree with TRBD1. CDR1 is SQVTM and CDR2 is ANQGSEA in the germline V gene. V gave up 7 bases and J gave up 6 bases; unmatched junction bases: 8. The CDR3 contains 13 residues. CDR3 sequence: CSGGGQELNIQYF. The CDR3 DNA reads TGCAGCGGAGGGGGACAGGAGTTAAACATTCAGTACTTC.

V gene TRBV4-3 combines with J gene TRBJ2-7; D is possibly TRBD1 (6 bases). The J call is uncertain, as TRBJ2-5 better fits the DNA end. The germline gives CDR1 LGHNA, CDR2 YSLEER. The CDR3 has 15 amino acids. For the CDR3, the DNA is TGCGCCAGCAGCCAGGGACACTCCTCAGGGGAGACCCAGTACTTC. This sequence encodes CASSQGHSSGETQYF.

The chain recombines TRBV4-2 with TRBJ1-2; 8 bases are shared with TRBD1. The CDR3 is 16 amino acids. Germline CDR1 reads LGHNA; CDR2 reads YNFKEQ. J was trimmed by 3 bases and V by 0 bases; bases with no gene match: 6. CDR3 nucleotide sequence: TGTGCCAGCAGCCAAGAAATAACAGGGGGAGACTATGGCTACACCTTC. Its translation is CASSQEITGGDYGYTF.

The CDR3 DNA is TGCGCCAGCAGCTTGGTCGGCGCGGTCGACACCTACAATGAGCAGTTCTTC. Protein product: CASSLVGAVDTYNEQFF. The rearrangement uses TRBV5-1 and TRBJ2-1; D is unclear. The V gene lost 0 bases and the J gene lost 2 bases, with 15 bases spanning the gap. The CDR3 spans 17 residues. The germline V gene encodes CDR1 SGHRS and CDR2 YFSETQ.

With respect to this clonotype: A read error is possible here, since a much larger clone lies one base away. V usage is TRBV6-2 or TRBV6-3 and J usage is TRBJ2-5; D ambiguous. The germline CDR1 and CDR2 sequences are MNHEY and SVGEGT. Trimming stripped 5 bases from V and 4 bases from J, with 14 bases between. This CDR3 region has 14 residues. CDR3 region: CASSQRVIGETQYF. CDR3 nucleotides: TGTGCCAGCAGTCAACGAGTGATTGGAGAGACCCAGTACTTC.

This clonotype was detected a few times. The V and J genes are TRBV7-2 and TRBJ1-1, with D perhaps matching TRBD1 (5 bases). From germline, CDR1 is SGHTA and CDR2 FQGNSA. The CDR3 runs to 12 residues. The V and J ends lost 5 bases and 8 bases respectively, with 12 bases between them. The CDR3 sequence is CASSQWDGEAFF. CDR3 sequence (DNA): TGTGCCAGCAGCCAATGGGACGGCGAAGCTTTCTTT.